This paragraph reports one T cell receptor beta chain. This record belongs to a study of OX40 agonist ivuxolimab in advanced cancers. Study-level information: Participants averaged approximately 60 years of age (range about 23 to 79) and were approximately 81% male.

Measured with immunoSEQ multiplex PCR; TCRdb has only the in-frame clones, and not every one. The sample holds about 100,000 clones, around 89% seen once. The J segment lost 3 bases and the V segment lost 0 bases, leaving 4 bases of the junction unmatched. The CDR3 runs 15 residues. Germline CDR1 reads SGHNT; CDR2 reads YYREEE (reference sequence). V and J are TRBV5-4 and TRBJ2-3, with TRBD1 matching over 7 bases. The sequencing used CD4+ or CD8+ T cells sorted from blood, collected in a trial of the OX40 agonist ivuxolimab. The source is an adult with an advanced solid tumor such as melanoma, head and neck, liver or kidney cancer. The CDR3 coding sequence is TGTGCCAGCAGCTTGGGGCAGGGGGAAACAGATACGCAGTATTTT. It is translated as CASSLGQGETDTQYF.